One sample yielded the 4 T cell receptor beta chains listed below, sequenced in a study of cytotoxic CD8 clonotypes in ibrutinib-treated CLL. Assay: immunoSEQ multiplex PCR; the TCRdb copy retains only in-frame clones and omits some. The sample carries over 120,000 clones, 70% to 80% recorded once. The specimen was PBMCs, collected after 24 months of ibrutinib treatment. The receptors shown here come from a human donor with chronic lymphocytic leukemia.

The J gene is TRBJ2-3, the V gene TRBV19; D possibly uses TRBD1 or TRBD2 (5 bases each). This CDR3 contains 14 residues. V was shortened by 3 bases and J by 4 bases, with 11 bases between the two germline ends. Germline CDR1 is LNHDA and CDR2 is SQIVND (reference sequence). The CDR3 loop reads CASSMGRPPDTQYF. The CDR3 DNA follows: TGTGCCAGTAGTATGGGACGTCCCCCAGATACGCAGTATTTT.

The chain uses TRBV30 and TRBJ1-3, with no clear D. Deletions cut 5 bases from V and 4 bases from J, with 9 bases between. There are 12 residues in the CDR3. The germline V gene has CDR1 GTSNPN and CDR2 SVGIG (reference sequence). CDR3 sequence reads: CAWGLGGNTIYF. The CDR3 DNA reads as TGTGCCTGGGGTTTAGGAGGAAACACCATATATTTT.

The J gene is TRBJ2-7, the V gene TRBV7-9; 7 bases agree with TRBD1. CDR1 SEHNR and CDR2 FQNEAQ come from the germline V gene (reference sequence). The length of the CDR3 is 14 residues. Trimming cost V 5 bases and J 3 bases; bases outside gene matches: 7. In DNA, the CDR3 is TGTGCCAGCAGCCCCTTGGCAGGGGGCTACGAGCAGTACTTC. It encodes CASSPLAGGYEQYF. Looking up the rest from reference TRBV7-9 and TRBJ2-7 gives the full variable domain: DTGVSQNPRHKITKRGQNVTFRCDPISEHNRLYWYRQTLGQGPEFLTYFQNEAQLEKSRLLSDRFSAERPKGSFSTLEIQRTEQGDSAMYLCASSPLAGGYEQYFGPGTRLTVT.

The DNA of the CDR3 is TGTGCCAGCACCACACCTTCAGGGTCTGGAAACACCATATATTTT. Translated: CASTTPSGSGNTIYF. This chain links TRBV28 with TRBJ1-3; D is possibly TRBD1 (5 bases). CDR1 is MDHEN, CDR2 SYDVKM, per germline. The CDR3 extends over 15 amino acids. Trimming shortened V by 7 bases and J by 1 base, and 14 bases separated the two germline ends. Combining the CDR3 with reference TRBV28 and TRBJ1-3 gives the whole variable domain DVKVTQSSRYLVKRTGEKVFLECVQDMDHENMFWYRQDPGLGLRLIYFSYDVKMKEKGDIPEGYSVSREKKERFSLILESASTNQTSMYLCASTTPSGSGNTIYFGEGSWLTVV.